This TCR beta chain was profiled in a study of blood T cell repertoires in COVID-19. At the level of the study: The samples span acute and convalescent COVID-19 from the United States, Italy and Spain.

In the authors' methods: Estimation of nucleated cell counts relied on the amplification of reference gene primers. This table comes from immunoSEQ multiplex PCR, and its TCRdb copy is limited to in-frame clones, with some not included. V, J and clone size are taken as reported in that table, and D and trimming were inferred from the DNA itself. The data hold some 250,000 clones, with roughly 84% observed a single time. A few counts support this clone. The receptor was isolated from a woman between 18 and 29 years old with acute or convalescent COVID-19. Sequencing input: peripheral blood.

CDR3 DNA sequence: TGTGCCAGCAGTTTACGCGGGCAGTCTGGCTACACCTTC. Protein product: CASSLRGQSGYTF. The genes are TRBV12-3 or TRBV12-4 and TRBJ1-2; D is uncertain. CDR3 length: 13 amino acids. The germline V and J ends were trimmed by 2 bases and 7 bases, with 11 bases remaining between them.